The 23 T cell receptor beta chains reported below all come from one sample, sequenced in a study of T cells in Graves' hyperthyroidism and ophthalmopathy. TCR beta CDR3 sequences were amplified from RNA transcripts. A set of HTBI primers served as the primers for a first-round RT-PCR of the TCR CDR3. MiXCR was run by TCRdb on the multiplex PCR reads, yielding one entry per CDR3 protein. The table lists over 300,000 distinct CDR3 sequences, about an eighth of them singletons, with roughly 35% in the top ten. Material for sequencing was blood. Receptor source: a woman aged 40 to 49 with Graves' ophthalmopathy.

This clonotype was observed many times. The rearrangement uses TRBV27 and TRBJ2-7, with a possible D match to TRBD1 (6 bases). Germline-derived CDR1 and CDR2 are MNHEY and SMNVEV (reference sequence). The CDR3 sequence is 14 residues long. V shed 6 bases and J shed 6 bases, with 18 bases lying between them. The CDR3 spells CASSPLGGAVEQYF. The CDR3 nucleotides are TGTGCCAGCAGCCCCCTTGGGGGCGCGGTCGAGCAGTACTTC.

In its sample, this clonotype was seen many times. This sequence joins TRBV12-3 or TRBV12-4 and TRBJ2-2; D is ambiguous. Deletions cut 7 bases from V and 3 bases from J, with 9 bases between. This CDR3 has 13 residues. The CDR3 protein is CASTLRDTGELFF. The CDR3 nucleotides are TGTGCCAGCACCTTACGGGACACCGGGGAGCTGTTTTTT.

This clonotype was counted at least ten times. The chain is built from TRBV20-1 and TRBJ1-6; D is uncertain. Trimming left V 4 bases short and J 7 bases short, with 14 bases between. Per germline, CDR1 DFQATT and CDR2 SNEGSKA (reference sequence). The CDR3 is 14 residues long. CDR3 residues: CSATGPMLNSPLHF. CDR3 nucleotides: TGCAGTGCTACCGGCCCGATGTTGAATTCACCCCTCCACTTT.

This clonotype appeared a few times. The chain links TRBV5-1 to TRBJ1-3; D not certain. The germline V gene has CDR1 SGHRS and CDR2 YFSETQ. This CDR3 has 15 residues. Between the trimmed V and J ends, which lost 0 bases and 0 bases, there was a span of 7 bases. For the CDR3, the DNA is TGCGCCAGCAGCTTGGAGGGAATCTCTGGAAACACCATATATTTT. Protein: CASSLEGISGNTIYF.

This clonotype was seen repeatedly, ten times or more. The rearrangement links TRBV3-1 to TRBJ2-7, with TRBD1 identical over 9 bases. The CDR3 contains 17 residues. The V segment lost 0 bases and the J segment 4 bases; nucleotides outside the gene matches: 10. CDR1 is LGHDT, CDR2 YNNKEL, per germline (reference sequence). In DNA, the CDR3 is TGTGCCAGCAGCCAAGATAAGGGGACAGGGAGTTGGTACGAGCAGTACTTC. This translates into CASSQDKGTGSWYEQYF.

V gene TRBV5-1 combines with J gene TRBJ1-4; D remains ambiguous. Per the germline V gene, CDR1 is SGHRS and CDR2 is YFSETQ. Trimming took 1 base from V and 8 from J, leaving 3 bases between them. CDR3 length equals 11 residues. The CDR3 spells CASSLKEKLFF. In nucleotides, the CDR3 is TGCGCCAGCAGCTTGAAGGAAAAACTGTTTTTT.

In this sample, this clonotype turned up many times. J is TRBJ2-7 and V is TRBV20-1, with TRBD1 matching 8 bases. Losses at the gene ends were 0 bases for V and 6 bases for J; bases not matched to a gene: 10. This CDR3 has 15 amino acids. The germline CDR1 and CDR2 sequences are DFQATT and SNEGSKA (reference sequence). The chain's CDR3 is CSARDRSTGAGEQYF. The CDR3 bases are TGCAGTGCTAGAGACCGGTCGACAGGGGCAGGCGAGCAGTACTTC.

DNA for the CDR3: TGTGCCAGCTACAGCTTATTTGACACCATATATTTT. Residues: CASYSLFDTIYF. The chain uses TRBV13 and TRBJ1-3; D remains unclear. Between the trimmed V and J ends, which lost 8 bases and 8 bases, there was a span of 13 bases. Germline V CDR1 and CDR2: PRHDT, FYEKMQ (reference sequence). This CDR3 is 12 amino acids long.

This clonotype has just a few counts. V gene TRBV24-1 combines with J gene TRBJ2-3; 7 positions agree with TRBD2. The CDR3 covers 14 residues. V was clipped by 5 bases and J by 3 bases; unmatched bases: 4. Per the germline V gene, CDR1 is KGHDR and CDR2 is SFDVKD. CDR3 in DNA: TGTGCCACCAGTGTGGCGGGAGCAACAGATACGCAGTATTTT. Translating it yields CATSVAGATDTQYF.

The sample holds many counts of this clonotype. The chain uses TRBV19 and TRBJ2-7; tentative D call: TRBD1 (5 bases). V lost 0 bases, J lost 7 bases, and 16 bases lay in between. Germline V gene data show CDR1 as LNHDA and CDR2 as SQIVND (reference sequence). This CDR3 has 15 amino acids. The CDR3 loop reads CASSIDTGPLGEQYF. The CDR3, as DNA: TGTGCCAGTAGTATAGACACAGGCCCTTTGGGGGAGCAGTACTTC.

There are many counts of this clonotype. The chain uses TRBV12-3 or TRBV12-4 and TRBJ1-5; TRBD1 aligns across 11 bases. The junction had 2 bases not matched to a gene; V was cut back by 4 bases and J by 6 bases. The CDR3 is made up of 14 amino acids. The CDR3: CASSWTGGSQPQHF. As DNA, the CDR3 is TGTGCCAGCAGTTGGACAGGGGGCAGTCAGCCCCAGCATTTT.

This clonotype was observed many times. The rearrangement uses TRBV24-1 and TRBJ2-7, with D perhaps given as TRBD1 or TRBD2 (6 bases each). This CDR3 contains 13 residues. Germline V CDR1 and CDR2: KGHDR, SFDVKD. V lost 4 bases and J 4 bases, leaving 10 bases between the germline ends. The CDR3 sequence is CATSEGGGYEQYF. The CDR3 DNA is TGTGCCACCAGTGAAGGAGGGGGGTACGAGCAGTACTTC.

In its sample, this clonotype was seen many times. As DNA, the CDR3 is TGTGCCAGCAGTTACCCTCGGACTCCTTACGAGCAGTACTTC. This encodes CASSYPRTPYEQYF. The V and J genes are TRBV12-3 or TRBV12-4 and TRBJ2-7; D perhaps matches TRBD2 (5 bases). This CDR3 is built from 14 residues. V lost 4 bases, J lost 4 bases, and 14 bases lay in between.

Only a few counts were recorded for this clonotype. The chain uses TRBV15 and TRBJ2-7, with 7 bases aligning to TRBD2. Germline CDR1 is LNHNV and CDR2 is YYDKDF (reference sequence). With V trimmed by 0 bases and J by 0 bases, 14 bases remained unmatched. CDR3 size: 19 residues. The CDR3 DNA sequence: TGTGCCACCAGCAGAGATATCCCGGGGAGCGGGGATAGCTCCTACGAGCAGTACTTC. Its translation: CATSRDIPGSGDSSYEQYF. The full variable domain, rest sourced from reference TRBV15 and TRBJ2-7, is DAMVIQNPRYQVTQFGKPVTLSCSQTLNHNVMYWYQQKSSQAPKLLFHYYDKDFNNEADTPDNFQSRRPNTSFCFLDIRSPGLGDTAMYLCATSRDIPGSGDSSYEQYFGPGTRLTVT.

This clonotype was recorded many times. V gene TRBV20-1 combines with J gene TRBJ2-5; maybe TRBD1 (6 bases). The V and J ends lost 6 bases and 5 bases respectively, with 13 bases between them. Germline V gene data show CDR1 as DFQATT and CDR2 as SNEGSKA (reference sequence). CDR3 size: 12 residues. As DNA, the CDR3 is TGCAGTGCGAAGGACAGCGTGGAGACCCAGTACTTC. Its protein product is CSAKDSVETQYF.

This clonotype was recorded many times. The chain carries TRBV19 and TRBJ1-2; TRBD1 might be the D (5 bases). This CDR3 spans 16 amino acids. Germline V CDR1 and CDR2: LNHDA, SQIVND (reference sequence). With 0 bases removed from V and 8 bases from J, the gap between germline ends came to 19 bases. The CDR3 spells CASSIDYRAGGEGYTF. In DNA form, the CDR3 reads TGTGCCAGTAGTATAGATTACCGGGCCGGGGGTGAGGGCTACACCTTC. The whole variable domain, remainder taken from reference TRBV19 and TRBJ1-2, is DGGITQSPKYLFRKEGQNVTLSCEQNLNHDAMYWYRQDPGQGLRLIYYSQIVNDFQKGDIAEGYSVSREKKESFPLTVTSAQKNPTAFYLCASSIDYRAGGEGYTFGSGTRLTVV.

This clonotype was observed at least ten times. The chain joins TRBV11-2 to TRBJ2-1; the match to TRBD2 covers 8 bases. The germline V gene has CDR1 SGHAT and CDR2 FQNNGV. The junction had 9 bases not matched to a gene; V was cut back by 0 bases and J by 2 bases. The CDR3 has 18 amino acids. CDR3 in amino acids: CASSLDGVTSGTYNEQFF. DNA for the CDR3: TGTGCCAGCAGCTTAGATGGCGTAACTAGCGGAACCTACAATGAGCAGTTCTTC.

This clonotype was counted ten times or more. V usage is TRBV6-1 and J usage is TRBJ2-6; 7 positions agree with TRBD2. With 5 bases clipped from V and 2 bases from J, the junction kept 9 bases outside the gene matches. The V gene's germline CDR1 is MNHNS and CDR2 SASEGT. The CDR3 covers 17 residues. The CDR3 loop reads CASSSPGGGTGANVLTF. In DNA form, the CDR3 reads TGTGCCAGCAGTTCCCCGGGGGGAGGGACTGGGGCCAACGTCCTGACTTTC.

The table lists this clonotype with a few counts. This chain connects TRBV7-8 to TRBJ2-5; 10 bases fit TRBD1. This CDR3 spans 13 amino acids. Germline CDR1 reads SGHVS; CDR2 reads FQNEAQ. With V trimmed by 1 base and J by 8 bases, 1 base remained unmatched. The CDR3 DNA sequence: TGTGCCAGCAGCTTAGGGACAGGGGGAACCCAGTACTTC. Amino acids: CASSLGTGGTQYF.

The V gene is TRBV5-1, the J gene TRBJ2-2; D unclear. The CDR3 sequence is 14 residues long. Germline loops: CDR1 SGHRS, CDR2 YFSETQ. Trimming left V 5 bases short and J 7 bases short, with 15 bases between. The chain's CDR3 is CASRELFGSGELFF. CDR3 sequence (DNA): TGCGCCAGCAGGGAACTATTCGGCAGCGGGGAGCTGTTTTTT.

This clonotype was detected a few times. This rearrangement joins TRBV19 to TRBJ2-7; D remains unclear. V dropped 3 bases and J dropped 5 bases, with 11 bases sitting between them. The CDR3 runs 13 residues. Germline V gene lookup returns CDR1 LNHDA and CDR2 SQIVND (reference sequence). CDR3 sequence (DNA): TGTGCCAGTAGTATCACGTTTGTCAACGAGCAGTACTTC. This codes for CASSITFVNEQYF.

This clonotype was found a few times. V gene TRBV7-8 combines with J gene TRBJ2-7; no clear D gene. Looked up from germline, CDR1 is SGHVS and CDR2 is FQNEAQ. This CDR3 region has 16 residues. Deletions cut 6 bases from V and 5 bases from J, with 23 bases between. The DNA of the CDR3 is TGTGCCAGCAGTTTTTCCTTCCGGGTCTCTGAGGACGAGCAGTACTTC. This encodes CASSFSFRVSEDEQYF.

This clonotype has a count of ten or more. The CDR3 DNA sequence: TGCAGCGTCTCAGCAGTGGGTGAGCAGTTCTTC. Its translation is CSVSAVGEQFF. V gene TRBV29-1 combines with J gene TRBJ2-1; D unclear. In germline, CDR1 is SQVTM, CDR2 ANQGSEA. There are 11 residues in the CDR3. Deletions cut 6 bases from V and 9 bases from J, with 12 bases between.